This T cell receptor beta chain was recovered during a study of blood T cell repertoires in COVID-19. Study-wide background: PBMCs, B-cell-depleted T cells, or T cells were the source of the cDNA or gDNA that made up the material.

This clone is a singleton in its sample. Libraries were prepared by immunoSEQ multiplex PCR; TCRdb keeps only in-frame clonotypes and omits some of them. The sample records approximately 390,000 clones, approximately 88% being singletons. The V gene's germline CDR1 is MRHNA and CDR2 SNTAGT. Between the trimmed V and J ends, which lost 5 bases and 0 bases, there was a span of 12 bases. There are 15 residues in the CDR3. Adults between about 18 and 89 years of age took part from under 25 US areas. Assignments of participants to cohorts depended upon their own reported clinical history. This chain connects TRBV6-4 to TRBJ2-3; perhaps TRBD1 as D (5 bases). Sequencing used PBMCs or T cells enriched from blood (not recorded which). The sequence was collected from a woman between 35 and 50 years old with acute COVID-19. The CDR3 sequence is CASSYRLTSTDTQYF. DNA for the CDR3: TGTGCCAGCAGTTACAGGCTAACTAGCACAGATACGCAGTATTTT.